The clone carrying this T cell receptor (beta chain) has just one count. What it binds is not known. The data were taken from a study of T cell responses to AZD1222 COVID-19 vaccine. The wider study: The study pooled second doses at about 4 or about 12 weeks.

The CDR3 contains 15 residues. V was pared by 0 bases and J by 3 bases, with 8 bases between. The V gene's germline CDR1 is LGHDT and CDR2 YNNKEL (reference sequence). Profiled with immunoSEQ multiplex PCR; TCRdb holds only in-frame clones, not every one. This sample has over 130,000 clones, with approximately 91% found just once. General study points: Among the donors, most were white British and more were female, and clonal diversity was possibly underestimated.

This receptor was obtained from an adult in good health. This sample comprised peripheral blood, obtained on day 0 of AZD1222 vaccination. The J gene is TRBJ2-2, the V gene TRBV3-1 (or the pseudogene TRBV3-2); D perhaps matches TRBD2 (5 bases). The CDR3 reads CASSQDWRYTGELFF. The CDR3 DNA reads TGTGCCAGCAGCCAAGATTGGAGGTACACCGGGGAGCTGTTTTTT.